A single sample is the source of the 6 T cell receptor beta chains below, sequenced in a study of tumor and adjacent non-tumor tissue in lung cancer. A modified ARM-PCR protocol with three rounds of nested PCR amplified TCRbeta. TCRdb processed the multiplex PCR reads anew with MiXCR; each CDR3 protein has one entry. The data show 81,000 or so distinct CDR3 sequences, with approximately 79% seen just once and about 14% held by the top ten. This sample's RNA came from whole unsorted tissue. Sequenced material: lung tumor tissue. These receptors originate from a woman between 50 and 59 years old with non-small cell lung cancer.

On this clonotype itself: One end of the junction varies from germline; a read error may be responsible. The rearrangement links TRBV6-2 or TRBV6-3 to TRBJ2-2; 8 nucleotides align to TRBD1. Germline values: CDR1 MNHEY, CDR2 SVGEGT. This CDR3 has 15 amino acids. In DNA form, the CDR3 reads TGTGCCAGCAGGAGAGGGCAGGGGGCGATCGGGGAGCTGTCTTTT. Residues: CASRRGQGAIGELSF.

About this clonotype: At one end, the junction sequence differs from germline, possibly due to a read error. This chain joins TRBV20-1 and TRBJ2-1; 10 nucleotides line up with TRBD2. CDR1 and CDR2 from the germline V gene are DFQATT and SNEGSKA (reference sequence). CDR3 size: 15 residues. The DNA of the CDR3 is TGCAGTGCTAGAGTAACTAGCGGGACCTACAATGATCAGTTCTTC. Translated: CSARVTSGTYNDQFF.

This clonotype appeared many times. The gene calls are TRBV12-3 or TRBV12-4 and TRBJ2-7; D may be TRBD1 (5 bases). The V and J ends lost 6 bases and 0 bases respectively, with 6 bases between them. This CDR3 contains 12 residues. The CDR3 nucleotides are TGTGCCAGCAGACAGGACTCCTACGAGCAGTACTTC. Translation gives CASRQDSYEQYF.

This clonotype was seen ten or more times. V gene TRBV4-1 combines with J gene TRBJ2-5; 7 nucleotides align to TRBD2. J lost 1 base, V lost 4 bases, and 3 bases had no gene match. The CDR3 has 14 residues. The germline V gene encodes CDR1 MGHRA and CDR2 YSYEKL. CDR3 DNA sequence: TGCGCCAGCAGCCCCCCGGGGGGCCAAGAGACCCAGTACTTC. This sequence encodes CASSPPGGQETQYF.

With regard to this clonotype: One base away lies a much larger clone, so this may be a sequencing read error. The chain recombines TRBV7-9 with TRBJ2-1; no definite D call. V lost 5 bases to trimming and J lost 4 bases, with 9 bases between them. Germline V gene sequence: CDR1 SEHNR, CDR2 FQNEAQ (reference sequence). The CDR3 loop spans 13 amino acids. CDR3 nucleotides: TGTGCCAGCAGCACCGGAGCTTACAATGAGCAGTTCTTC. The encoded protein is CASSTGAYNEQFF.

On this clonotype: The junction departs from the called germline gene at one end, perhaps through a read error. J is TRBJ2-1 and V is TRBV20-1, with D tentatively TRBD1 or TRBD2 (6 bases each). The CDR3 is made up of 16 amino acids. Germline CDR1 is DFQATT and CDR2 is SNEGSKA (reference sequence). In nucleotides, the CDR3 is TGCAGTGTTAGCGATCTTTTGAGACAGGACTACGATGAGCAGTTCTTC. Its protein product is CSVSDLLRQDYDEQFF.